This T cell receptor (beta chain) emerged from a study of blood T cell repertoires in COVID-19. Study summary: Some COVID-19 samples were acute and others convalescent; all came from the United States, Italy and Spain. PBMCs, B-cell-depleted T cells, or T cells provided the cDNA or gDNA that made up the material.

CDR1 and CDR2 from the germline V gene are SGHVS and FQNEAQ. V dropped 5 bases and J dropped 2 bases, with 20 bases sitting between them. The CDR3 is made up of 17 amino acids. As originally analysed: Amplification from reference gene primers served as the basis for estimated nucleated cell counts. This table comes from immunoSEQ multiplex PCR, and its TCRdb copy is limited to in-frame clones, with some not included. V, J and clone size reflect that table, while D and trimming were determined from the DNA. The data contain about 140,000 clones, around 80% of them seen just once; the ten biggest clones take up approximately 11%.

V usage is TRBV7-8 and J usage is TRBJ2-3; D is possibly TRBD2 (7 bases). The TCR sequence derives from a man between 60 and 75 years old who had recovered from COVID-19. Sequencing used peripheral blood. The CDR3 protein is CASSGAAAGQVTDTQYF. The CDR3 DNA is TGTGCCAGCAGCGGAGCCGCAGCGGGACAAGTCACAGATACGCAGTATTTT.